Sequencing of this T cell receptor beta chain was carried out in a study of blood T cell repertoires in COVID-19. The CDR3 covers 13 residues. The trim removed 8 bases at V and 4 bases at J, leaving 6 bases unmatched. Per germline, CDR1 MNHEY and CDR2 SVGAGI. Libraries were prepared by immunoSEQ multiplex PCR; TCRdb keeps only in-frame clonotypes and omits some of them. This table holds 80,000 to 95,000 clones, around 87% found once. The sample taken for sequencing was peripheral blood. This chain connects TRBV6-5 to TRBJ2-3; 7 bases fit TRBD2. The receptor comes from a human donor in a cohort sampled during active COVID-19. CDR3 in DNA: TGTGCCAGCGGGGCGGGGGAGGCAGATACGCAGTATTTT. This translates into CASGAGEADTQYF.